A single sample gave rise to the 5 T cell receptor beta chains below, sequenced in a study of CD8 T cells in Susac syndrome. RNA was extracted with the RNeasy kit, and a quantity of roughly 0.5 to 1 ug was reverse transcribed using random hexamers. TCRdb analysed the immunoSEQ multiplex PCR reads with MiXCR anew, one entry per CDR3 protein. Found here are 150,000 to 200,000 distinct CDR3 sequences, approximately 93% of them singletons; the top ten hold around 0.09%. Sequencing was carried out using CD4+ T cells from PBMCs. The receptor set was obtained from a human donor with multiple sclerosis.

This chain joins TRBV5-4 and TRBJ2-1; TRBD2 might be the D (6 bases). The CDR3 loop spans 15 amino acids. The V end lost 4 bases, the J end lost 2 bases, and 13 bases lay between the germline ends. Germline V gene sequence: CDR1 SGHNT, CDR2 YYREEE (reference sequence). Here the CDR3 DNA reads TGTGCCAGCAGCGCAAATAGCGGAACCTACAATGAGCAGTTCTTC. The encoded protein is CASSANSGTYNEQFF.

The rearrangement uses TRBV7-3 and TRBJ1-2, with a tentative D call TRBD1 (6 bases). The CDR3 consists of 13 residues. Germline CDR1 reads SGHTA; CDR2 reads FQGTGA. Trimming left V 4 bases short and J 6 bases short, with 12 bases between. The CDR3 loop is CASSSQGRDGYTF. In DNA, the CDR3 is TGTGCCAGCAGCTCACAGGGAAGGGATGGCTACACCTTC.

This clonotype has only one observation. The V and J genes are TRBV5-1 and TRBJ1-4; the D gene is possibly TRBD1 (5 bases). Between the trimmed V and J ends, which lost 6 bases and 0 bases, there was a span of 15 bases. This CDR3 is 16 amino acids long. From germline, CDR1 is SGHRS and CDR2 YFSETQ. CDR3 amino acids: CASTQGRWATNEKLFF. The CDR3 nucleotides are TGCGCCAGCACCCAGGGCCGATGGGCAACTAATGAAAAACTGTTTTTT.

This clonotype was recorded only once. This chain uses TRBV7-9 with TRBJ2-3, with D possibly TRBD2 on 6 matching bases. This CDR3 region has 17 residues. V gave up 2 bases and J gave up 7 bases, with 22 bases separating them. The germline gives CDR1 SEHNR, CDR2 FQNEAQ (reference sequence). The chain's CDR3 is CASSLLIPEGGANTQYF. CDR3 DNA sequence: TGTGCCAGCAGCTTACTTATTCCCGAAGGAGGGGCCAATACGCAGTATTTT.

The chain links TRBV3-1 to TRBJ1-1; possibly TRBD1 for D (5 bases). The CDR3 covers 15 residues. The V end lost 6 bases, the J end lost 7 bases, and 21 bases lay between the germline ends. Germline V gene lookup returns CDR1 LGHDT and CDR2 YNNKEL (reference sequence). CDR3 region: CASSYLGVGENEAFF. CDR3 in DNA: TGTGCCAGCAGTTACTTGGGGGTCGGTGAGAATGAAGCTTTCTTT. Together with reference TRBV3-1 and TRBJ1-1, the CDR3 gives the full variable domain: DTAVSQTPKYLVTQMGNDKSIKCEQNLGHDTMYWYKQDSKKFLKIMFSYNNKELIINETVPNRFSPKSPDKAHLNLHINSLELGDSAVYFCASSYLGVGENEAFFGQGTRLTVV.